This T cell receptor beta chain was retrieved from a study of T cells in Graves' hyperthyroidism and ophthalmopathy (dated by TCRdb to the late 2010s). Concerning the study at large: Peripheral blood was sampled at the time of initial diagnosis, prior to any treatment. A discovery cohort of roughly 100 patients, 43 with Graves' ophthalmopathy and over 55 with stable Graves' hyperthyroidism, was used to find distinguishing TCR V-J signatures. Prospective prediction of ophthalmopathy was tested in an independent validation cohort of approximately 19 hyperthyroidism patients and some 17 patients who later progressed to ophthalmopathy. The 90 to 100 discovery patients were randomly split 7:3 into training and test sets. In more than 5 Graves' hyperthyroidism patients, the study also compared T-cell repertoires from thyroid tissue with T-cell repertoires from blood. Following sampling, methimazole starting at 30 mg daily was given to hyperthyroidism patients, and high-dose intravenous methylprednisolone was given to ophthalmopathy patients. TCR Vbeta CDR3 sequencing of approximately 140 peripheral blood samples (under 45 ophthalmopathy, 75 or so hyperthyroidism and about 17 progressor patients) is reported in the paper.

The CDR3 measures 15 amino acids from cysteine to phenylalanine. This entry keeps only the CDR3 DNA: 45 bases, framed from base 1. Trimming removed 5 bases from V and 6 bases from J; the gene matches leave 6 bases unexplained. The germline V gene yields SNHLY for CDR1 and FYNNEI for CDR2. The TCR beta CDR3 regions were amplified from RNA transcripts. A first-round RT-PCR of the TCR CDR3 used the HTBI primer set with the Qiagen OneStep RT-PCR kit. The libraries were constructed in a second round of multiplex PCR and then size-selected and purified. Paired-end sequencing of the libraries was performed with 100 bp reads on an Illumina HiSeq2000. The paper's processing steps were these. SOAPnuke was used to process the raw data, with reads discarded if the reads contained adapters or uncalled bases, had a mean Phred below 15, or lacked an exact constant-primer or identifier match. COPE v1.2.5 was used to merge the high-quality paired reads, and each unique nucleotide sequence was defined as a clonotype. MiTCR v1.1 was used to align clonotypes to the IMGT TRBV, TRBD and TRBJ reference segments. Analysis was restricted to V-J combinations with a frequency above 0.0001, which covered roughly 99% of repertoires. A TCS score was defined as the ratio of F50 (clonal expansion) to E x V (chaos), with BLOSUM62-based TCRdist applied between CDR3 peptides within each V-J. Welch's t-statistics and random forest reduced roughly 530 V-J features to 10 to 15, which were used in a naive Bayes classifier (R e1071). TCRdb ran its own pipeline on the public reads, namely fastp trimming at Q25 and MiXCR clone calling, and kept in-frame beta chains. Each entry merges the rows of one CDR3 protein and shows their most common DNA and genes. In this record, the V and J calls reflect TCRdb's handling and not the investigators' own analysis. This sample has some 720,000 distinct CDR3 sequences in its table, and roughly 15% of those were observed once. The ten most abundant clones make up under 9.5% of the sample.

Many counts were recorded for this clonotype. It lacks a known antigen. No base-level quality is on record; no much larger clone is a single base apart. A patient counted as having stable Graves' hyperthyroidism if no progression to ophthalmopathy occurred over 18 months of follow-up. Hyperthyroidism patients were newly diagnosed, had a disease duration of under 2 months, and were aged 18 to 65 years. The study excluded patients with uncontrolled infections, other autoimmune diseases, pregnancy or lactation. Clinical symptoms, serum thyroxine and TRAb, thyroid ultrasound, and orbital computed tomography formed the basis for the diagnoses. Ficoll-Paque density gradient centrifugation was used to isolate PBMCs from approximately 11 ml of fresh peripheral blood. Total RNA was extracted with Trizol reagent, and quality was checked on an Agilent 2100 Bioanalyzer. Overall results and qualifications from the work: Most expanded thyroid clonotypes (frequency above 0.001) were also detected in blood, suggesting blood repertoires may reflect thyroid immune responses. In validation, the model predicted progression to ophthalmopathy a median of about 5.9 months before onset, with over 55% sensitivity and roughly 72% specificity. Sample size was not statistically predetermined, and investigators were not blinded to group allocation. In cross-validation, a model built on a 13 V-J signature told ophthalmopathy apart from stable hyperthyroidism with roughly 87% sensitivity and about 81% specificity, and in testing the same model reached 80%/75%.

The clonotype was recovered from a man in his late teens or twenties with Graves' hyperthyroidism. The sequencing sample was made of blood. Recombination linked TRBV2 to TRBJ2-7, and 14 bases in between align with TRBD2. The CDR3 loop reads CASSKTGTSGSEQYF. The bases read TGTGCCAGCAGTAAGACCGGGACTAGCGGGAGCGAGCAGTACTTC.